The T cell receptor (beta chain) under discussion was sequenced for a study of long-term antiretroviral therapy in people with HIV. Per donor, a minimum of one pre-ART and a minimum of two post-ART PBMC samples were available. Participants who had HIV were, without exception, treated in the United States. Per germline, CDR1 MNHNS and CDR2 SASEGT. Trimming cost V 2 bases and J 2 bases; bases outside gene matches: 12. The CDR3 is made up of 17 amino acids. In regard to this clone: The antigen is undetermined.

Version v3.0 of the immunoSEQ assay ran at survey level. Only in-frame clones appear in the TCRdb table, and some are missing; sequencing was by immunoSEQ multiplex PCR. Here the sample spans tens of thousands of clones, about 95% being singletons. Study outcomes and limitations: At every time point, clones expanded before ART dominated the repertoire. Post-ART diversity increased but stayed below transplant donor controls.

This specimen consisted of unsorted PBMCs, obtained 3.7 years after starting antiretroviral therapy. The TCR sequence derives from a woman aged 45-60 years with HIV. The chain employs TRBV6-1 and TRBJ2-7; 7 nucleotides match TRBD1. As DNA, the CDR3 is TGTGCCAGCAGTGAAAAAAGGACAGGAGATCGCCCCTACGAGCAGTACTTC. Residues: CASSEKRTGDRPYEQYF.